What follows describes a single TCR beta chain. Its antigen remains unidentified. One junction end disagrees with the germline gene, perhaps due to a read error. The record originates from a study of tumor and adjacent non-tumor tissue in lung cancer. In the study overall: Stage I to III disease affected 10 men and roughly five women aged roughly 31 to 85. On average, productive TCRbeta reads reached 4 million to 4.5 million per sample.

A modified ARM-PCR protocol with three rounds of nested PCR amplified TCRbeta. TCRdb reprocessed the multiplex PCR reads with MiXCR, giving one entry per CDR3 protein. The sample shows under 150,000 distinct CDR3 sequences, approximately 66% of them seen only once. No cell sorting was done before RNA was extracted from the tissue. Findings and caveats of the study: Significantly higher TCR diversity was found in tumor than normal lung.

The CDR3 totals 15 residues. From germline, CDR1 is SGHDT and CDR2 YYEEEE. The rearrangement links TRBV5-6 to TRBJ2-7, with D tentatively TRBD1 (5 bases). Material: lung tumor tissue. The TCR originated in a man in his sixties with small cell lung cancer. The DNA of the CDR3 is TGTGCCAACAGCGCGGCAGGGTCCGGCGGATACGAGCAGTACTTC. Amino acids: CANSAAGSGGYEQYF.